This TCR beta chain originates from a study of CD8+ T cells in alopecia areata. Study at large: In an open-label trial, patients got 5 to 10 mg tofacitinib twice daily. People stayed on tofacitinib for 6 to 18 months, then stopped the drug for 6 months.

The CDR3 loop spans 17 amino acids. V lost 6 bases, J lost 0 bases, and 10 bases stayed unmatched. CDR1 is LGHNA, CDR2 YNFKEQ, per germline. The sequencing template was cDNA reverse transcribed from extracted RNA. TCRdb's table, derived via immunoSEQ multiplex PCR, lists solely in-frame clones and lacks some. The data show hundreds of thousands of clones, 67% seen once. Peripheral blood, together with lesional scalp punch biopsies, was collected from alopecia areata patients. PBMCs, the starting material, were the source of sorted CD4+ and CD8+ T cells. The material sequenced was CD4+ T cells sorted from blood, taken at week 0. This chain uses TRBV4-2 with TRBJ1-1, with TRBD1 identical over 10 bases. The clonotype was recovered from a human donor with alopecia areata. For the CDR3, the DNA is TGTGCCAGCAGTCGAGACAGGGGGCTGGGGATGAACACTGAAGCTTTCTTT. Translating it yields CASSRDRGLGMNTEAFF.